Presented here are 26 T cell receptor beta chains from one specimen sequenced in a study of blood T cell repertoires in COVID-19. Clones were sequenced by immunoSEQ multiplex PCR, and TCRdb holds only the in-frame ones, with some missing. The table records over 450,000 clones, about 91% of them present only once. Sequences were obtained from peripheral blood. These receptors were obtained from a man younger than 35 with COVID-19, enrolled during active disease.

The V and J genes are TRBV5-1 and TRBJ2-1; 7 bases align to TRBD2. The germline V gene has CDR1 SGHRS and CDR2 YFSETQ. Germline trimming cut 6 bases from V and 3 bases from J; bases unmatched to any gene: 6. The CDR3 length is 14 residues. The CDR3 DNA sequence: TGCGCCAGCAACCTTGGCGGGGGCTACAATGAGCAGTTCTTC. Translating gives CASNLGGGYNEQFF.

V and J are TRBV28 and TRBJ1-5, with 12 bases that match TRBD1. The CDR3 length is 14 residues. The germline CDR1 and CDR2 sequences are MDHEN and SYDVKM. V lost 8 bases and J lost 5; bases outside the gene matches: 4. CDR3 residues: CASRDRGLHQPQHF. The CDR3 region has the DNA TGTGCCAGCCGGGACAGGGGGCTTCATCAGCCCCAGCATTTT.

This CDR3 reads CASSLIYEQYF. The CDR3 nucleotides read TGTGCCAGCAGCTTAATATACGAGCAGTACTTC. The chain uses TRBV11-2 and TRBJ2-7; D is ambiguous. Per germline, CDR1 SGHAT and CDR2 FQNNGV. The CDR3 covers 11 residues. V was cut by 2 bases and J by 4 bases, with 3 bases left in between.

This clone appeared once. The CDR3: CAWRREATGELFF. The CDR3, as DNA: TGTGCCTGGAGGAGAGAGGCCACCGGGGAGCTGTTTTTT. V is TRBV30 and J is TRBJ2-2; D is unclear. V lost 3 bases and J lost 4, with 9 bases in between. CDR1 GTSNPN and CDR2 SVGIG come from the germline V gene (reference sequence). CDR3 length: 13 residues. The full variable domain, rest sourced from reference TRBV30 and TRBJ2-2, is SQTIHQWPATLVQPVGSPLSLECTVEGTSNPNLYWYRQAAGRGLQLLFYSVGIGQISSEVPQNLSASRPQDRQFILSSKKLLLSDSGFYLCAWRREATGELFFGEGSRLTVL.

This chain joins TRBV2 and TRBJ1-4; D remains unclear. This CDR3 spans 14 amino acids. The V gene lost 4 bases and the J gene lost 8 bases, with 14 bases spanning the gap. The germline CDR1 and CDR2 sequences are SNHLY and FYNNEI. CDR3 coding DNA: TGTGCCAGCAGTGGTGGGCGGGGAGTGGAAAAACTGTTTTTT. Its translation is CASSGGRGVEKLFF. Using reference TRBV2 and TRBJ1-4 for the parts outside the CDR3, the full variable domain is EPEVTQTPSHQVTQMGQEVILRCVPISNHLYFYWYRQILGQKVEFLVSFYNNEISEKSEIFDDQFSVERPDGSNFTLKIRSTKLEDSAMYFCASSGGRGVEKLFFGSGTQLSVL.

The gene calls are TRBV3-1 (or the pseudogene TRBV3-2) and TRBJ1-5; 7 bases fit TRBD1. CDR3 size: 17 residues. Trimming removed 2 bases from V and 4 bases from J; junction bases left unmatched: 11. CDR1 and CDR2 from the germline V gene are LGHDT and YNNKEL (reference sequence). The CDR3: CASSQHSYRGGNQPQHF. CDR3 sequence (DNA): TGTGCCAGCAGCCAACATAGTTACAGGGGAGGTAATCAGCCCCAGCATTTT.

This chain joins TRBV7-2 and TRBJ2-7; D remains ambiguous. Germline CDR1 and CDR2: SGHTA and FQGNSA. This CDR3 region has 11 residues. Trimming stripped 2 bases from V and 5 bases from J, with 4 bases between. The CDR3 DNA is TGTGCCAGCAGCTTACAGAACGAGCAGTACTTC. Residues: CASSLQNEQYF.

The CDR3 here is CASSNDRSGPQHF. The CDR3 DNA is TGTGCCAGCAGTAACGACCGATCAGGGCCCCAGCATTTT. The V call is TRBV27, the J call TRBJ1-5; D remains ambiguous. V was trimmed by 5 bases and J by 9 bases, leaving 14 bases between them. The V gene's germline CDR1 is MNHEY and CDR2 SMNVEV (reference sequence). This CDR3 is 13 amino acids long.

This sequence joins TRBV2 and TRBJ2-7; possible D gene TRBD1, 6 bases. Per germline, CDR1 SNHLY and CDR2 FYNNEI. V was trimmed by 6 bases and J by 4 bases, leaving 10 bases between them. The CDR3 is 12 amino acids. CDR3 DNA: TGTGCCAGCAGGGAGCAGGGGTACGAGCAGTACTTC. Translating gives CASREQGYEQYF.

CDR3: CASSATLGLPNEQFF. In nucleotides, the CDR3 is TGTGCCAGCAGCGCCACGCTAGGACTACCCAATGAGCAGTTCTTC. V is TRBV9 and J is TRBJ2-1, with TRBD2 as a possible D gene (6 bases). V was trimmed by 3 bases and J by 6 bases, leaving 16 bases between them. The length of the CDR3 is 15 residues. Per germline, CDR1 SGDLS and CDR2 YYNGEE.

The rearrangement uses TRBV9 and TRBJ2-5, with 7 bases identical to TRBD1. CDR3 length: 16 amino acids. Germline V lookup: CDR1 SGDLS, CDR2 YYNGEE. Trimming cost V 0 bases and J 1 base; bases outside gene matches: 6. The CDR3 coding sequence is TGTGCCAGCAGCGTAGAGGGGGCCGTACCCCAAGAGACCCAGTACTTC. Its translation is CASSVEGAVPQETQYF.

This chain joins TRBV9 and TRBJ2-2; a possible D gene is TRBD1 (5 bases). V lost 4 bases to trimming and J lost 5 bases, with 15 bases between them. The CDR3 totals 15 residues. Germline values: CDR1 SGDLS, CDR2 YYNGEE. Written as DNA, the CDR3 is TGTGCCAGCAGCCCTGACCCAACAGGAACCGGGGAGCTGTTTTTT. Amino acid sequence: CASSPDPTGTGELFF. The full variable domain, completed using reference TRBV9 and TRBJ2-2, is DSGVTQTPKHLITATGQRVTLRCSPRSGDLSVYWYQQSLDQGLQFLIQYYNGEERAKGNILERFSAQQFPDLHSELNLSSLELGDSALYFCASSPDPTGTGELFFGEGSRLTVL.

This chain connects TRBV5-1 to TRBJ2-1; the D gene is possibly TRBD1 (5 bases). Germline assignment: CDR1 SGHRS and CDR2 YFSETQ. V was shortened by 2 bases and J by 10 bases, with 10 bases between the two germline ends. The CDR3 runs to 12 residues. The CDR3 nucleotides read TGCGCCAGCAGCTTCAGGACAACCGAGCAGTTCTTC. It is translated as CASSFRTTEQFF. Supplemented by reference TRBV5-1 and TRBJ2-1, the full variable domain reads KAGVTQTPRYLIKTRGQQVTLSCSPISGHRSVSWYQQTPGQGLQFLFEYFSETQRNKGNFPGRFSGRQFSNSRSEMNVSTLELGDSALYLCASSFRTTEQFFGPGTRLTVL.

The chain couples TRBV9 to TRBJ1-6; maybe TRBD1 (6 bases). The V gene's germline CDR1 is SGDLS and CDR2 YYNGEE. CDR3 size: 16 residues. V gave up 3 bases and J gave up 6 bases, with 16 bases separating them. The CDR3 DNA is TGTGCCAGCAGCGAGAGGGGACATCACCCTAATTCACCCCTCCACTTT. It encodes CASSERGHHPNSPLHF.

The CDR3 DNA follows: TGTGCCAGCAGTGAAGCGGGGGGAGGTTACAATGAGCAGTTCTTC. It encodes CASSEAGGGYNEQFF. The J gene is TRBJ2-1, the V gene TRBV2; tentatively, D is TRBD2 (6 bases). The V gene lost 0 bases and the J gene lost 4 bases, with 10 bases spanning the gap. Germline CDR1 SNHLY, CDR2 FYNNEI. The length of the CDR3 is 15 residues.

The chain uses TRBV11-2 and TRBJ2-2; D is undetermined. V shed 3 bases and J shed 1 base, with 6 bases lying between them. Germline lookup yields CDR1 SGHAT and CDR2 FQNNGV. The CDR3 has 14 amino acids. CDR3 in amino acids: CASSFSVNTGELFF. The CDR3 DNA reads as TGTGCCAGCAGCTTCTCAGTGAACACCGGGGAGCTGTTTTTT.

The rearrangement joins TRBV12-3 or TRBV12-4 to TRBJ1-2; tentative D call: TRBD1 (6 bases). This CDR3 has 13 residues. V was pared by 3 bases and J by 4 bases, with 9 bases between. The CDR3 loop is CASSFPTGYGYTF. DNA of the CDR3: TGTGCCAGCAGTTTTCCGACAGGCTATGGCTACACCTTC.

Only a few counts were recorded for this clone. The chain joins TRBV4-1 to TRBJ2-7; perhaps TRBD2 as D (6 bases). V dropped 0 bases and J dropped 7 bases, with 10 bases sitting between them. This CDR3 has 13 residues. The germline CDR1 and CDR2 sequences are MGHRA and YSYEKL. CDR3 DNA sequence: TGCGCCAGCAGCCAAGATCCGGGGAGGGAGCAGTACTTC. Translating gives CASSQDPGREQYF.

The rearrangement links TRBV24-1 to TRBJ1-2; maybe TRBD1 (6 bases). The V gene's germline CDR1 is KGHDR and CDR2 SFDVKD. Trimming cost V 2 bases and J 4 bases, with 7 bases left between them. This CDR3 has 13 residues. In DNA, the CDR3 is TGTGCCACCAGTGATTCAGGGGCCTATGGCTACACCTTC. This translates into CATSDSGAYGYTF.

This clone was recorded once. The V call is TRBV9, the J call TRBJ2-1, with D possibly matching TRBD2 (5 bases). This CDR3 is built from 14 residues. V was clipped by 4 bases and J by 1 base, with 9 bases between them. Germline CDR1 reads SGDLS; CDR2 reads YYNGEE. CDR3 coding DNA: TGTGCCAGCAGCCTGAGGGCATCCTACAATGAGCAGTTCTTC. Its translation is CASSLRASYNEQFF.

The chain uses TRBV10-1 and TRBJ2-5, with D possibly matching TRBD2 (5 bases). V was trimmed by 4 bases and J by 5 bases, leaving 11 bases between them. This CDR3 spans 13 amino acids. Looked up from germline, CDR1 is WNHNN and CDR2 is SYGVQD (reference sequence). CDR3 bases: TGCGCCAGCAGTGGAGCCGGGGTGGAGACCCAGTACTTC. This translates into CASSGAGVETQYF.

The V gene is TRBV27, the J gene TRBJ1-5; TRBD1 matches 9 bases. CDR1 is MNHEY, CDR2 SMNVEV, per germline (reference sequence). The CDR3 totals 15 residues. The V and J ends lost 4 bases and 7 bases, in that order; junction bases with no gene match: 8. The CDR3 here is CASSSVQGAVQPQHF. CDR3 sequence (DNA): TGTGCCAGCAGTTCCGTACAGGGGGCCGTACAGCCCCAGCATTTT.

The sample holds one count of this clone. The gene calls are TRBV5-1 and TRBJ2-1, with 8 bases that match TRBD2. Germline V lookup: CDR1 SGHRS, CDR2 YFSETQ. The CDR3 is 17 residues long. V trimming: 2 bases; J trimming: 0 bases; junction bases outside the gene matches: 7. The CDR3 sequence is CASSFGSRGVSYNEQFF. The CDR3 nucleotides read TGCGCCAGCAGCTTTGGATCGCGGGGGGTCTCCTACAATGAGCAGTTCTTC.

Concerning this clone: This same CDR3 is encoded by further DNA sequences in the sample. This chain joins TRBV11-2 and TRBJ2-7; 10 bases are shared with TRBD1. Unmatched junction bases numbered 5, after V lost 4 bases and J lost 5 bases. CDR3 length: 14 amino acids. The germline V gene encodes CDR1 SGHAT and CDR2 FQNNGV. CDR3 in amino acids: CASSSRQGANEQYF. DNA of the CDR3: TGTGCCAGCAGCTCGAGACAGGGGGCCAACGAGCAGTACTTC.

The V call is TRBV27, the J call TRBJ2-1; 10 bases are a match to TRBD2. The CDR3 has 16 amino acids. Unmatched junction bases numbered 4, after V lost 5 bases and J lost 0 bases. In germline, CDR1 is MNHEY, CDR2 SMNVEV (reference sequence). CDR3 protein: CASSRLAGSSYNEQFF. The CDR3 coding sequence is TGTGCCAGCAGTAGACTAGCGGGTAGCTCCTACAATGAGCAGTTCTTC.

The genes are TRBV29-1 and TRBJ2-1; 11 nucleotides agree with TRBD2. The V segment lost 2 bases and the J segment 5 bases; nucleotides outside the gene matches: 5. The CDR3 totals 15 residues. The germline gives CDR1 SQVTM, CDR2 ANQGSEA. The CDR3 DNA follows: TGCAGCGTTGAACCCACGGGACTAGCGGACAATGAGCAGTTCTTC. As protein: CSVEPTGLADNEQFF.